One sample yielded the 10 T cell receptor beta chains listed below, sequenced in a study of regulatory T cells in long-lasting Graves disease. The time point: persistent/refractory GD, antithyroid drugs over 5 years with positive TRAb. There was RNA extracted from PBMCs, and the TCR library was made from it. For TCR beta, libraries came from iRepertoire HTBI primers and Arm-PCR of CDR3 regions. MiXCR was run by TCRdb on the multiplex PCR reads, yielding one entry per CDR3 protein. Among about 290,000 distinct CDR3 sequences listed, 22% were seen once. The sequencing here drew on peripheral blood mononuclear cells (PBMCs), taken when the disease was refractory, from a patient treated with antithyroid drugs. Receptors originate from a female donor with Graves disease.

This clonotype has at least ten counts. The rearrangement uses TRBV7-8 and TRBJ2-5; 8 bases fit TRBD1. V was pared by 3 bases and J by 5 bases, with 5 bases of the junction left unmatched. The CDR3 covers 14 residues. Per the germline V gene, CDR1 is SGHVS and CDR2 is FQNEAQ. The chain's CDR3 is CASSFRTGWETQYF. The CDR3 DNA follows: TGTGCCAGCAGCTTTCGGACAGGGTGGGAGACCCAGTACTTC.

Comments on this clonotype: The junction departs from the called germline gene at one end, perhaps through a read error. The J gene is TRBJ1-2, the V gene TRBV6-1, with D perhaps matching TRBD1 (6 bases). The CDR3 is 11 residues long. Germline CDR1 MNHNS, CDR2 SASEGT. The CDR3 DNA reads TGTGCCAGTCGGGGGGCGCTGGGCTGCACCTTC. This gives the protein CASRGALGCTF.

This clonotype came up a few times. The chain combines TRBV19 with TRBJ2-6, with TRBD2 matching over 11 bases. The CDR3 has 16 amino acids. The germline V gene has CDR1 LNHDA and CDR2 SQIVND (reference sequence). V trimming: 6 bases; J trimming: 1 base; junction bases outside the gene matches: 2. The CDR3, as DNA: TGTGCCAGTAGGACTAGCGGGATATCTGGGGCCAACGTCCTGACTTTC. Encoded protein: CASRTSGISGANVLTF.

This rearrangement joins TRBV7-2 to TRBJ2-7, with no clear D. There are 17 residues in the CDR3. The germline gives CDR1 SGHTA, CDR2 FQGNSA. V was shortened by 1 base and J by 1 base, with 17 bases between the two germline ends. CDR3 bases: TGTGCCAGCAGCTTAGGCCCGGAGCTTCCCTCTTCCTACGAGCAGTACTTC. It translates to CASSLGPELPSSYEQYF.

Only one count was recorded for this clonotype. The rearrangement uses TRBV28 and TRBJ2-1; maybe TRBD2 (5 bases). From germline, CDR1 is MDHEN and CDR2 SYDVKM. The CDR3 is made up of 15 amino acids. The V end lost 2 bases, the J end lost 1 base, and 9 bases lay between the germline ends. CDR3 nucleotide sequence: TGTGCCAGCAGTTTAGGAGGACCTTCCTACAATGAGCAGTTCTTC. It yields the protein CASSLGGPSYNEQFF.

This clonotype was counted only a few times. The J gene is TRBJ2-7, the V gene TRBV6-1, with no clear D. Trimming stripped 6 bases from V and 3 bases from J, with 6 bases between. Germline CDR1 reads MNHNS; CDR2 reads SASEGT. The length of the CDR3 is 11 residues. This CDR3 reads CASRKLYEQYF. For the CDR3, the DNA is TGTGCCAGCAGGAAGCTCTACGAGCAGTACTTC.

This clonotype appeared a few times. The gene calls are TRBV7-9 and TRBJ2-7; D unresolved. Germline CDR1 is SEHNR and CDR2 is FQNEAQ (reference sequence). Trimming stripped 3 bases from V and 6 bases from J, with 12 bases between. CDR3 length: 13 residues. The CDR3 spells CASSFPHESEQYF. In DNA form, the CDR3 reads TGTGCCAGCAGCTTCCCCCACGAAAGCGAGCAGTACTTC.

This chain uses TRBV27 with TRBJ2-3, with no clear D. Trimming pared 5 bases from V and 3 bases from J, leaving 9 bases between. Germline lookup yields CDR1 MNHEY and CDR2 SMNVEV (reference sequence). The CDR3 runs 13 residues. The CDR3 spells CASSPIETDTQYF. The CDR3 coding sequence is TGTGCCAGCAGTCCGATCGAGACAGATACGCAGTATTTT.

The chain uses TRBV20-1 and TRBJ2-1; 8 bases match TRBD1. J lost 7 bases, V lost 3 bases, and 11 bases had no gene match. This CDR3 region has 15 residues. The germline V gene has CDR1 DFQATT and CDR2 SNEGSKA (reference sequence). CDR3 nucleotide sequence: TGCAGTGCTAGCAGTTCGGACAGGGAAGGTAATGAGCAGTTCTTC. Its translation is CSASSSDREGNEQFF.

This clonotype appeared many times. The V and J genes are TRBV20-1 and TRBJ2-7; the match to TRBD2 covers 15 bases. The CDR3 has 16 amino acids. V lost 6 bases to trimming and J lost 0 bases; unmatched junction nucleotides: 6. CDR1 is DFQATT, CDR2 SNEGSKA, per germline (reference sequence). CDR3 protein: CSATGLAGGLSYEQYF. CDR3 sequence (DNA): TGCAGTGCCACGGGACTAGCGGGAGGTCTCTCCTACGAGCAGTACTTC.